The clone carrying this T cell receptor beta chain was seen many times. Its antigen is not identified. One entry per CDR3 protein results from TCRdb running MiXCR on the 5' RACE reads. Here the sample spans around 110,000 distinct CDR3 sequences, around 8% being singletons. This sample was taken from a study of T cells after yellow fever vaccination. Study background: Preparing low-cell-number fractions relied on SMART-Seq v4 Ultra Low Input. Study-wide results and limits: Researchers report a weaker secondary response that nonetheless peaked faster, day 5 versus 15.

This CDR3 has 17 amino acids. V lost 0 bases, J lost 2 bases, and 6 bases stayed unmatched. Germline CDR1 MNHEY, CDR2 SVGAGI. This sequence joins TRBV6-5 and TRBJ2-3; 9 bases are a match to TRBD2. Sample: CD8+ T cells sorted from PBMCs, taken 45 days after the yellow fever booster vaccination. This TCR was recovered from a man aged 25-40 years who received the YFV17D yellow fever vaccine. Here the CDR3 reads CASSYSMTSGLTDTQYF. The CDR3 nucleotides are TGTGCCAGCAGTTACTCCATGACTAGCGGACTCACAGATACGCAGTATTTT.